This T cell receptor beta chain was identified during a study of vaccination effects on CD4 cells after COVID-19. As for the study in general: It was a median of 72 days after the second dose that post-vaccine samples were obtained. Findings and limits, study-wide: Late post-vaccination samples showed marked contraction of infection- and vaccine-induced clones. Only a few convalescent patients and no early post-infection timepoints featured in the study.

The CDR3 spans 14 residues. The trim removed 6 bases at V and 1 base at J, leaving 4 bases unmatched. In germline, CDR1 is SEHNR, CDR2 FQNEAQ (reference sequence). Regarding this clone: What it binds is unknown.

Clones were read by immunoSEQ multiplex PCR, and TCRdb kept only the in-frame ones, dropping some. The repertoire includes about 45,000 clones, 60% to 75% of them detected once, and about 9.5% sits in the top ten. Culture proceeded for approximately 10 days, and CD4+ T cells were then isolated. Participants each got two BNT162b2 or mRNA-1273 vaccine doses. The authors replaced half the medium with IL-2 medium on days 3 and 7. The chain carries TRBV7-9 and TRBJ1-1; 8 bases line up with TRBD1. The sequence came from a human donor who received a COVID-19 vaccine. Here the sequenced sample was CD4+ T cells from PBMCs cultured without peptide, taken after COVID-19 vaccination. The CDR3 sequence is CASRPGTGNTEAFF. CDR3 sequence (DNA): TGTGCCAGCAGGCCCGGGACAGGGAACACTGAAGCTTTCTTT.